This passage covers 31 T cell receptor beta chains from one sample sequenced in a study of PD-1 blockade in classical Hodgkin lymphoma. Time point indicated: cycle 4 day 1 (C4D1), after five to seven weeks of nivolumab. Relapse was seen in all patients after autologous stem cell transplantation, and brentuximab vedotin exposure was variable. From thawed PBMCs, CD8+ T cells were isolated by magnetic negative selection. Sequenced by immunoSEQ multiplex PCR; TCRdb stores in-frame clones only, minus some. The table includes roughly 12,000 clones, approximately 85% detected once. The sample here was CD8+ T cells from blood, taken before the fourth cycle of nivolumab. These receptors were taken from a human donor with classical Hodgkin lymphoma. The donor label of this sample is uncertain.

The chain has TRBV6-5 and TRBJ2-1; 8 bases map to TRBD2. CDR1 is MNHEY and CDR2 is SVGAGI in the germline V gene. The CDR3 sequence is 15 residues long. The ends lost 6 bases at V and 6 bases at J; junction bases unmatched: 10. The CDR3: CASRPLAGGFNEQFF. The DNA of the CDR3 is TGTGCCAGCAGACCCCTGGCGGGAGGTTTCAATGAGCAGTTCTTC.

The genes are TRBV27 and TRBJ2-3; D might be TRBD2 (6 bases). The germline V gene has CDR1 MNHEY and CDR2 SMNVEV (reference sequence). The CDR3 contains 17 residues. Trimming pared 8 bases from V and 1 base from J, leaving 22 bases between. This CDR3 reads CASSPGPSDPRTDTQYF. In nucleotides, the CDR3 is TGTGCCAGCTCCCCGGGTCCTAGCGATCCCCGCACAGATACGCAGTATTTT.

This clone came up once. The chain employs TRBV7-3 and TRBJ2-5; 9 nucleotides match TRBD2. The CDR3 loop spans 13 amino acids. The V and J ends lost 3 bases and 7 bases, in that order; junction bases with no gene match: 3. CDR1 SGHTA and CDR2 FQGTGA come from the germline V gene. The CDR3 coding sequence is TGTGCCAGCAGCTTGAGGCGGGAGGGGACCCAGTACTTC. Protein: CASSLRREGTQYF. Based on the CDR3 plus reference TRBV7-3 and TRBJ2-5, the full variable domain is GAGVSQTPSNKVTEKGKYVELRCDPISGHTALYWYRQSLGQGPEFLIYFQGTGAADDSGLPNDRFFAVRPEGSVSTLKIQRTERGDSAVYLCASSLRREGTQYFGPGTRLLVL.

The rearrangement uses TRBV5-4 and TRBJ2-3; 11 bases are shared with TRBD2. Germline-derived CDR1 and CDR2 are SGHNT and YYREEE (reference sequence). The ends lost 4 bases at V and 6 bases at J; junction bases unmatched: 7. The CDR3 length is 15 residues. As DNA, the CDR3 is TGTGCCAGCAGCGCGGGCGCTAGCGGGAGGGATACGCAGTATTTT. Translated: CASSAGASGRDTQYF.

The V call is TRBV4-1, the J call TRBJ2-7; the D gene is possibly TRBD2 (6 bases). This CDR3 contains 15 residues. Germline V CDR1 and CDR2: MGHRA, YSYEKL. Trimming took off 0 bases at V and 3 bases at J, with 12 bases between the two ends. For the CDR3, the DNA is TGCGCCAGCAGCCAAGAGGGACGGGACTTCTACGAGCAGTACTTC. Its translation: CASSQEGRDFYEQYF.

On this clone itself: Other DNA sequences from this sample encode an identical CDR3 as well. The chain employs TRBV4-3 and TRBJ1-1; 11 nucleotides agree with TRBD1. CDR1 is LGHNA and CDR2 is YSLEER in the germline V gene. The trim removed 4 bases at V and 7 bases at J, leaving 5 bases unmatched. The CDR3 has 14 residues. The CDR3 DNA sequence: TGCGCCAGCAGCCCGGGACAGGGGGTGAATGAAGCTTTCTTT. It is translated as CASSPGQGVNEAFF.

CDR3 DNA sequence: TGTGCCAGCAGCCCCACAGGGTCCAGCTACGAGCAGTACTTC. It yields the protein CASSPTGSSYEQYF. This rearrangement joins TRBV6-1 to TRBJ2-7; a possible D gene is TRBD1 (6 bases). The CDR3 is made up of 14 amino acids. Per the germline V gene, CDR1 is MNHNS and CDR2 is SASEGT. With 6 bases removed from V and 3 bases from J, the gap between germline ends came to 15 bases.

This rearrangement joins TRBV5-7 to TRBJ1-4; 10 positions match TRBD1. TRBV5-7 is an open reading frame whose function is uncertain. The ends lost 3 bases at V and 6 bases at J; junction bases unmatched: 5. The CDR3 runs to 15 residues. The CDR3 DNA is TGTGCCAGCAGCTACCGACAGGGGGCCTATGAAAAACTGTTTTTT. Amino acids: CASSYRQGAYEKLFF.

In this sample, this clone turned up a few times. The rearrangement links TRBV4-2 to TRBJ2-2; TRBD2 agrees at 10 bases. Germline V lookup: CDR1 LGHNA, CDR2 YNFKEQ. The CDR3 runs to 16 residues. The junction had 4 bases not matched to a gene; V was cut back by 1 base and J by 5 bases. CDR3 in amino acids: CASSQASGSITGELFF. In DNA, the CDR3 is TGTGCCAGCAGCCAAGCTAGCGGGAGTATTACCGGGGAGCTGTTTTTT.

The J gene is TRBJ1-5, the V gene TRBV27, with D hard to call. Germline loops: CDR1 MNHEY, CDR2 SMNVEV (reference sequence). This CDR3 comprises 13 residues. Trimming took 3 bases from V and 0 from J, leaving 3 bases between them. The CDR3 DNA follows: TGTGCCAGCAGTTTTTTTAGCAATCAGCCCCAGCATTTT. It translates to CASSFFSNQPQHF.

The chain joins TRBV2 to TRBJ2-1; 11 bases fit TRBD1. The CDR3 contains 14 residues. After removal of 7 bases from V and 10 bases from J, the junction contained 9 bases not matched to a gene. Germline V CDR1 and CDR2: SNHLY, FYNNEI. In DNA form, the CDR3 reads TGTGCCAGCACAGTAGGACAGGGGGCAGGGGAGCAGTTCTTC. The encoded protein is CASTVGQGAGEQFF.

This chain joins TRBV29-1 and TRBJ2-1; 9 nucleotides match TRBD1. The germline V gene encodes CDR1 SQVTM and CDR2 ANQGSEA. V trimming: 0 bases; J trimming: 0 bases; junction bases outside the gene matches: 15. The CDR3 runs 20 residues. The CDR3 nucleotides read TGCAGCGTTGAAGATCTGAAGACCGGGACAGGGTCCTACTCCTACAATGAGCAGTTCTTC. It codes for CSVEDLKTGTGSYSYNEQFF.

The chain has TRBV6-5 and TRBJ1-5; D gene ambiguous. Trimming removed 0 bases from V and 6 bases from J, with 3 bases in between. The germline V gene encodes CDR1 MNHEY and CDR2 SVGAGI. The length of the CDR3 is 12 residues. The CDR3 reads CASSYSTQPQHF. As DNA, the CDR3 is TGTGCCAGCAGTTACTCGACTCAGCCCCAGCATTTT.

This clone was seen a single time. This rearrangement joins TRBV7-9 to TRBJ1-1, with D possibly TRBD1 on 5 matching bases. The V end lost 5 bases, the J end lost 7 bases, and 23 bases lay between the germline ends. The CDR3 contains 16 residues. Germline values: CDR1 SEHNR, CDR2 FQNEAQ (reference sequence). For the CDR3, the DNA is TGTGCCAGCAGCGTCCCCGGGGGAGGCCGAAACGGTGAAGCTTTCTTT. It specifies CASSVPGGGRNGEAFF.

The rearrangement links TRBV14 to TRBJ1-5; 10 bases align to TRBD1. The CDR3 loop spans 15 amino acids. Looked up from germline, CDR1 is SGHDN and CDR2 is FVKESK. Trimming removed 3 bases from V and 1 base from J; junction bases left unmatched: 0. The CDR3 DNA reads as TGTGCCAGCAGCCAGGGACAGGGGAGCAATCAGCCCCAGCATTTT. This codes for CASSQGQGSNQPQHF.

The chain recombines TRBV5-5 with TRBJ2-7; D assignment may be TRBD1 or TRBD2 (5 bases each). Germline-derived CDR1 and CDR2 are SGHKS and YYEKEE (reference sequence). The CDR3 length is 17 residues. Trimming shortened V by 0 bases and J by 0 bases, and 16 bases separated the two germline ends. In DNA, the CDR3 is TGTGCCAGCAGCTTGGATTTACTAGGGACGTTCTCCTACGAGCAGTACTTC. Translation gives CASSLDLLGTFSYEQYF.

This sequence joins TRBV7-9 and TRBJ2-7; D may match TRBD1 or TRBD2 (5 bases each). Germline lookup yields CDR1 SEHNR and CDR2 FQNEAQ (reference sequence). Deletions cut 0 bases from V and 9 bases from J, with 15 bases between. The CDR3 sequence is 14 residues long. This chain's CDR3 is CASSLAHRFGGQYF. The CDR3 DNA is TGTGCCAGCAGCTTAGCGCACAGGTTCGGAGGGCAGTACTTC.

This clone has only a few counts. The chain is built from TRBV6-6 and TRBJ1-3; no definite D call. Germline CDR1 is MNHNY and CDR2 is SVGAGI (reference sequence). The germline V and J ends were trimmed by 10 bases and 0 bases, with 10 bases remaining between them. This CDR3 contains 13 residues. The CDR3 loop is CATVPLSGNTIYF. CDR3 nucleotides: TGTGCCACCGTTCCCCTCTCTGGAAACACCATATATTTT.

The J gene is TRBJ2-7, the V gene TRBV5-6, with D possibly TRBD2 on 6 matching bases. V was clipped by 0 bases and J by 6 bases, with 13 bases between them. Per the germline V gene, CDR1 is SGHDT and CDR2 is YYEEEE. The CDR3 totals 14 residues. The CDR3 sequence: CASSLVSGEGEQYF. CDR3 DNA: TGTGCCAGCAGCTTGGTGTCGGGAGAGGGCGAGCAGTACTTC.

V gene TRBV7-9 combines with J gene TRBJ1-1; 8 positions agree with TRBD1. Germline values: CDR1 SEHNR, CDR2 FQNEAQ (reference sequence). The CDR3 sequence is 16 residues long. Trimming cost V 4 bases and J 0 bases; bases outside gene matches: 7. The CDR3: CASSSEDRALNTEAFF. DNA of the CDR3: TGTGCCAGCAGCTCCGAGGACAGGGCCCTGAACACTGAAGCTTTCTTT.

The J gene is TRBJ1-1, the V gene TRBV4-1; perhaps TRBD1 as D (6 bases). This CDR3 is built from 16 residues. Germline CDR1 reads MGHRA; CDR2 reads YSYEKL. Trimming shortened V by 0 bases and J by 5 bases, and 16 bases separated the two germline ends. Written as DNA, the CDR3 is TGCGCCAGCAGCCAAGAAGGGTGGGGGGGGCGAACTGAAGCTTTCTTT. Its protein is CASSQEGWGGRTEAFF.

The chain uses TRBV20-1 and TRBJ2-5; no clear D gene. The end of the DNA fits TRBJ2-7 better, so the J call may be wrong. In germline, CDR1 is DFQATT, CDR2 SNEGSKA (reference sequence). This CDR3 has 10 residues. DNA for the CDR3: TGCAGTGCTGTGACCCGCGAGCAGTACTTC. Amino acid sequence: CSAVTREQYF.

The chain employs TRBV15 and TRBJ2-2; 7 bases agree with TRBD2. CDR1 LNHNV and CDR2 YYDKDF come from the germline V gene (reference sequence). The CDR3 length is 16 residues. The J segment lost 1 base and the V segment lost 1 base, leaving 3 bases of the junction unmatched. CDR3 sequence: CATSRGLAVNTGELFF. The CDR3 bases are TGTGCCACCAGCAGAGGTCTAGCGGTGAACACCGGGGAGCTGTTTTTT.

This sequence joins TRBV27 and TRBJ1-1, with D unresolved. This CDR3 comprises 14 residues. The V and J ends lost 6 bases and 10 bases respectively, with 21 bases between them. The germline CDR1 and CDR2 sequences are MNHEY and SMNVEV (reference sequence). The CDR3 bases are TGTGCCAGCAGAGTTGGGCGCCTCGCCGGGATAGCTTTCTTT. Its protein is CASRVGRLAGIAFF.

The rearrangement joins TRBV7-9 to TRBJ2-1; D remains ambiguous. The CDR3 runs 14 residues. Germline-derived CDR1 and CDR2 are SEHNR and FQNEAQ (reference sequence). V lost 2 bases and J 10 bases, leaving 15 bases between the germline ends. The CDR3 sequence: CASSLTGPKDEQFF. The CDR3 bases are TGTGCCAGCAGCTTAACCGGGCCAAAGGACGAGCAGTTCTTC.

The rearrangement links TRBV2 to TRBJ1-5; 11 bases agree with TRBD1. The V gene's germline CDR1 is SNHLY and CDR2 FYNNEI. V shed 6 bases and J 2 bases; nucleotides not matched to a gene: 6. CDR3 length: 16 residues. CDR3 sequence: CASRKGTGGGNQPQHF. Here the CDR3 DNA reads TGTGCCAGCAGAAAGGGGACAGGGGGTGGCAATCAGCCCCAGCATTTT.

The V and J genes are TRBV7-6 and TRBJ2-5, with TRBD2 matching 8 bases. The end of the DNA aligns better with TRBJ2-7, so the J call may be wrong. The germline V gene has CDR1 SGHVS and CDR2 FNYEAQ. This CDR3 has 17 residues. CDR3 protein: CASSTGSGTRDIYEQYF. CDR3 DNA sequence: TGTGCCAGCAGCACCGGGTCCGGGACTAGAGACATCTACGAGCAGTACTTC.

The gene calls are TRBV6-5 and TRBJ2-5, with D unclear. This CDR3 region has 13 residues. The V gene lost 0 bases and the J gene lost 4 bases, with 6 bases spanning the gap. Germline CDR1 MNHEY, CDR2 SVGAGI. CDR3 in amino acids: CASSYSFRETQYF. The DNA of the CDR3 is TGTGCCAGCAGTTACTCGTTCAGAGAGACCCAGTACTTC.

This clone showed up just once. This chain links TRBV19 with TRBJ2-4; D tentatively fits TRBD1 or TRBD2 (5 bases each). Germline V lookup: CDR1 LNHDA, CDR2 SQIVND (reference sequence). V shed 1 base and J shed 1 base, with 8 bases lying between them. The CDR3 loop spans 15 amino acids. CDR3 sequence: CASSIAGGAKNIQYF. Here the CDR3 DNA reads TGTGCCAGTAGTATAGCTGGGGGTGCCAAAAACATTCAGTACTTC.

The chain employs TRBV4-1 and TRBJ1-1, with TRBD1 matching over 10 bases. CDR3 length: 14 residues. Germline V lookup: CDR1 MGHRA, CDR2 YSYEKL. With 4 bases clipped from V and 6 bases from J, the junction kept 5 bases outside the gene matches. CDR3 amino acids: CASSRGQGDPEAFF. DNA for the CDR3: TGCGCCAGCAGCCGCGGACAGGGGGACCCTGAAGCTTTCTTT.

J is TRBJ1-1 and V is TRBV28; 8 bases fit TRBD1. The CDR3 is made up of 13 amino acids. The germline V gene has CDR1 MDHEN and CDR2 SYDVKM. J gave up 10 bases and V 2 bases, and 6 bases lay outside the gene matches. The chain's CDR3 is CASSLADRVGAFF. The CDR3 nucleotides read TGTGCCAGCAGTTTAGCGGACAGGGTAGGAGCTTTCTTT.